Following are 18 T cell receptor beta chains from one sample sequenced in a study of T cell responses to AZD1222 COVID-19 vaccine. Generated by immunoSEQ multiplex PCR, the TCRdb table keeps only in-frame clones and is missing some. Altogether about 86,000 clones are present, over 75% being singletons, with the ten largest covering approximately 5.5%. This specimen consisted of peripheral blood, obtained on day 0 of AZD1222 vaccination. The receptors derive from an adult in good health.

The V gene is TRBV27, the J gene TRBJ2-7; D remains ambiguous. The ends were cut back, 8 bases at V and 2 bases at J, with 16 bases in the middle. Germline loops: CDR1 MNHEY, CDR2 SMNVEV (reference sequence). The CDR3 consists of 14 residues. Here the CDR3 reads CASRETAATYEQYF. CDR3 DNA: TGTGCCAGCCGAGAAACCGCAGCAACCTACGAGCAGTACTTC.

V usage is TRBV28 and J usage is TRBJ1-5, with 9 positions matching TRBD1. Germline V gene sequence: CDR1 MDHEN, CDR2 SYDVKM. V dropped 6 bases and J dropped 6; count of bases not matched to a gene: 6. The CDR3 covers 14 residues. The CDR3: CASSPGQGFQPQHF. Here the CDR3 DNA reads TGTGCCAGCAGCCCGGGACAGGGATTTCAGCCCCAGCATTTT.

The genes are TRBV15 and TRBJ2-3; D unresolved. Trimming pared 1 base from V and 2 bases from J, leaving 7 bases between. Germline V gene data show CDR1 as LNHNV and CDR2 as YYDKDF (reference sequence). The CDR3 totals 14 residues. This CDR3 is CATSRVDSTDTQYF. The CDR3 DNA follows: TGTGCCACCAGCAGAGTAGACTCCACAGATACGCAGTATTTT.

V gene TRBV11-2 combines with J gene TRBJ2-7; the D gene is possibly TRBD1 (5 bases). The CDR3 spans 14 residues. Germline V gene lookup returns CDR1 SGHAT and CDR2 FQNNGV. Trimming pared 4 bases from V and 6 bases from J, leaving 16 bases between. CDR3: CASSYGAQGSEQYF. The DNA of the CDR3 is TGTGCCAGCAGCTACGGCGCCCAGGGAAGCGAGCAGTACTTC.

The table lists this clone with a count of one. The chain links TRBV4-3 to TRBJ1-4, with TRBD1 matching over 7 bases. CDR3 length equals 16 residues. V dropped 4 bases and J dropped 7; count of bases not matched to a gene: 12. Looked up from germline, CDR1 is LGHNA and CDR2 is YSLEER. CDR3 region: CASSPYMTGIGEKLFF. DNA for the CDR3: TGCGCCAGCAGCCCCTACATGACAGGGATCGGTGAAAAACTGTTTTTT.

The V gene is TRBV12-3 or TRBV12-4, the J gene TRBJ2-5; D is unresolved. The CDR3 sequence is 11 residues long. V was trimmed by 8 bases and J by 0 bases, leaving 4 bases between them. The DNA of the CDR3 is TGTGCCAGCTCGTACCAAGAGACCCAGTACTTC. This gives the protein CASSYQETQYF.

The genes are TRBV2 and TRBJ1-4; D is perhaps TRBD1 (6 bases). CDR3 length: 16 residues. Per the germline V gene, CDR1 is SNHLY and CDR2 is FYNNEI. Trimming shortened V by 4 bases and J by 8 bases, and 20 bases separated the two germline ends. For the CDR3, the DNA is TGTGCCAGCAGTGTATGGACAGACCCCAGCACGGAAAAACTGTTTTTT. This codes for CASSVWTDPSTEKLFF.

This chain links TRBV7-3 with TRBJ2-1; 10 bases match TRBD2. There are 15 residues in the CDR3. V shed 3 bases and J 7 bases; nucleotides not matched to a gene: 6. CDR1 and CDR2 (germline): SGHTA, FQGTGA. Here the CDR3 reads CASSFLAGVDNEQFF. CDR3 in DNA: TGTGCCAGCAGCTTTCTAGCGGGAGTGGATAATGAGCAGTTCTTC.

The gene calls are TRBV7-2 and TRBJ1-2; D unclear. V was shortened by 5 bases and J by 13 bases, with 20 bases between the two germline ends. Germline-derived CDR1 and CDR2 are SGHTA and FQGNSA. The CDR3 has 13 amino acids. CDR3 protein: CASSPSPSAGCTF. CDR3 sequence (DNA): TGTGCCAGCAGCCCGTCCCCTTCGGCCGGGTGCACCTTC.

This rearrangement joins TRBV5-6 to TRBJ1-1; TRBD1 agrees at 9 bases. Germline V lookup: CDR1 SGHDT, CDR2 YYEEEE. Losses at the gene ends were 2 bases for V and 1 base for J; bases not matched to a gene: 3. The CDR3 runs to 15 residues. CDR3 DNA sequence: TGTGCCAGCAGCTTCCCGGGACAGGGGAACACTGAAGCTTTCTTT. Translated, it gives CASSFPGQGNTEAFF.

This chain uses TRBV5-1 with TRBJ2-3, with 7 bases lining up with TRBD2. The length of the CDR3 is 14 residues. The V gene's germline CDR1 is SGHRS and CDR2 YFSETQ. V trimming: 0 bases; J trimming: 3 bases; junction bases outside the gene matches: 1. The CDR3 nucleotides read TGCGCCAGCAGCTTGGACGGGAGGACAGATACGCAGTATTTT. Its translation: CASSLDGRTDTQYF.

J is TRBJ1-2 and V is TRBV11-2; TRBD1 matches 9 bases. The CDR3 contains 15 residues. V was pared by 5 bases and J by 4 bases, with 8 bases of the junction left unmatched. Germline CDR1 and CDR2: SGHAT and FQNNGV. The CDR3 sequence: CASSLGQGHFYGYTF. CDR3 bases: TGTGCCAGCAGCCTCGGACAGGGGCATTTCTATGGCTACACCTTC.

The rearrangement uses TRBV24-1 and TRBJ2-7; 12 bases match TRBD1. CDR1 and CDR2 (germline): KGHDR, SFDVKD. Losses at the gene ends were 4 bases for V and 9 bases for J; bases not matched to a gene: 6. CDR3 size: 14 residues. CDR3 coding DNA: TGTGCCACCAGTGAGGGACAGGGGGCGCGCGGGCAGTACTTC. Translating it yields CATSEGQGARGQYF.

This clone appeared a single time. The chain carries TRBV6-5 and TRBJ2-7; the D is unclear. Germline CDR1 MNHEY, CDR2 SVGAGI. Between the trimmed V and J ends, which lost 6 bases and 0 bases, there was a span of 9 bases. This CDR3 is 13 amino acids long. CDR3 sequence: CASSAVDSYEQYF. CDR3 nucleotide sequence: TGTGCCAGCAGCGCTGTGGACTCCTACGAGCAGTACTTC.

The chain combines TRBV28 with TRBJ2-7, with a possible D match to TRBD1 (6 bases). The germline CDR1 and CDR2 sequences are MDHEN and SYDVKM. The V and J ends lost 2 bases and 4 bases respectively, with 12 bases between them. The CDR3 has 14 residues. This CDR3 reads CASSLPGEKYEQYF. The CDR3 DNA reads as TGTGCCAGCAGTTTACCAGGGGAGAAGTACGAGCAGTACTTC.

The gene calls are TRBV5-1 and TRBJ2-5, with D unresolved. This CDR3 spans 13 amino acids. Trimming removed 5 bases from V and 1 base from J, with 9 bases in between. Germline V gene lookup returns CDR1 SGHRS and CDR2 YFSETQ. CDR3 in amino acids: CASSRTAQETQYF. The DNA of the CDR3 is TGCGCCAGCAGTCGGACCGCCCAAGAGACCCAGTACTTC.

The chain carries TRBV5-1 and TRBJ2-7, with D possibly matching TRBD2 (6 bases). Trimming took 0 bases from V and 3 from J, leaving 13 bases between them. Germline assignment: CDR1 SGHRS and CDR2 YFSETQ. CDR3 length equals 15 residues. For the CDR3, the DNA is TGCGCCAGCAGCTTGGGTAGGCAGGGACTCTACGAGCAGTACTTC. Its protein is CASSLGRQGLYEQYF.

V and J are TRBV24-1 and TRBJ1-1; TRBD1 is a possible D gene (6 bases). The CDR3 has 14 amino acids. V dropped 6 bases and J dropped 0 bases, with 10 bases sitting between them. The germline gives CDR1 KGHDR, CDR2 SFDVKD. As DNA, the CDR3 is TGTGCCACCAGTTCCGGACAGATGAACACTGAAGCTTTCTTT. Translated, it gives CATSSGQMNTEAFF.